The 12 T cell receptor beta chains in this list originate from one sample, sequenced in a study of T cell therapy after organ transplantation. Generated by immunoSEQ multiplex PCR, the TCRdb table keeps only in-frame clones and is missing some. This table holds about 48,000 clones, about 94% found once. Antigen specificity for these receptors is unknown. Source: CD8+ T cells from blood, taken before autologous CMV-specific T cell therapy. The receptors were gathered from a human patient who had received a solid organ transplant and had CMV disease.

This chain joins TRBV9 and TRBJ2-1; 8 bases are shared with TRBD2. CDR3 length: 15 residues. The trim removed 4 bases at V and 7 bases at J, leaving 10 bases unmatched. Germline V gives CDR1 SGDLS, CDR2 YYNGEE. The CDR3 DNA follows: TGTGCCAGCAGCACCCCCGGGACTAGAAATAATGAGCAGTTCTTC. This translates into CASSTPGTRNNEQFF.

This clone was seen just once. The chain combines TRBV19 with TRBJ1-5; TRBD1 agrees at 9 bases. The germline V gene has CDR1 LNHDA and CDR2 SQIVND (reference sequence). V gave up 7 bases and J gave up 5 bases; unmatched junction bases: 9. The CDR3 length is 15 residues. The CDR3 here is CASNPGTGWDQPQHF. CDR3 coding DNA: TGTGCCAGTAATCCCGGGACAGGGTGGGATCAGCCCCAGCATTTT. Complete variable domain (other parts from reference TRBV19 and TRBJ1-5): DGGITQSPKYLFRKEGQNVTLSCEQNLNHDAMYWYRQDPGQGLRLIYYSQIVNDFQKGDIAEGYSVSREKKESFPLTVTSAQKNPTAFYLCASNPGTGWDQPQHFGDGTRLSIL.

The chain combines TRBV6-5 with TRBJ1-5; 10 nucleotides match TRBD1. J lost 4 bases, V lost 6 bases, and 6 bases had no gene match. There are 15 residues in the CDR3. The germline gives CDR1 MNHEY, CDR2 SVGAGI. The CDR3 coding sequence is TGTGCCAGCAGCCCACGGGGACAGGGGAATCAGCCCCAGCATTTT. This encodes CASSPRGQGNQPQHF.

The chain uses TRBV6-5 and TRBJ2-7, with 10 bases lining up with TRBD2. CDR1 and CDR2 (germline): MNHEY, SVGAGI. Germline trimming cut 2 bases from V and 0 bases from J; bases unmatched to any gene: 1. The CDR3 consists of 15 residues. The CDR3 region has the DNA TGTGCCAGCAGTTACCCTAGCGGGAGCTCCTACGAGCAGTACTTC. Translating it yields CASSYPSGSSYEQYF.

The V and J genes are TRBV28 and TRBJ1-1, with a tentative D call TRBD1 (5 bases). The germline CDR1 and CDR2 sequences are MDHEN and SYDVKM. The CDR3 has 15 residues. The ends were cut back, 6 bases at V and 1 base at J, with 15 bases in the middle. CDR3 region: CASSPMGGENTEAFF. In DNA, the CDR3 is TGTGCCAGCAGCCCCATGGGGGGGGAGAACACTGAAGCTTTCTTT.

For the CDR3, the DNA is TGTGCCAGCAGCACAGGGGGGGGACCGAACACCGGGGAGCTGTTTTTT. Translated, it gives CASSTGGGPNTGELFF. This rearrangement joins TRBV9 to TRBJ2-2, with a tentative D call TRBD1 (8 bases). Germline loops: CDR1 SGDLS, CDR2 YYNGEE. Trimming stripped 4 bases from V and 0 bases from J, with 13 bases between. The CDR3 runs to 16 residues.

This sequence joins TRBV19 and TRBJ1-1; D is uncertain. The CDR3 is 13 residues long. Trimming left V 2 bases short and J 0 bases short, with 4 bases between. Germline CDR1 LNHDA, CDR2 SQIVND (reference sequence). DNA of the CDR3: TGTGCCAGTAGTATACAGCTGAACACTGAAGCTTTCTTT. It is translated as CASSIQLNTEAFF. The variable domain in full, completed from reference TRBV19 and TRBJ1-1, reads DGGITQSPKYLFRKEGQNVTLSCEQNLNHDAMYWYRQDPGQGLRLIYYSQIVNDFQKGDIAEGYSVSREKKESFPLTVTSAQKNPTAFYLCASSIQLNTEAFFGQGTRLTVV.

The genes are TRBV6-1 and TRBJ2-1; TRBD1 matches at 7 bases. Germline CDR1 is MNHNS and CDR2 is SASEGT. CDR3 size: 14 residues. Unmatched junction bases numbered 10, after V lost 6 bases and J lost 8 bases. The CDR3 region has the DNA TGTGCCAGCAGCAGTCTGAGAGGGGGCCATGAGCAGTTCTTC. Translating it yields CASSSLRGGHEQFF.

This clone came up once. The rearrangement links TRBV13 to TRBJ2-7, with 13 bases matching TRBD2. This CDR3 has 16 residues. Germline assignment: CDR1 PRHDT and CDR2 FYEKMQ (reference sequence). V lost 4 bases, J lost 5 bases, and 8 bases stayed unmatched. The CDR3 is CASSSPPGTSGNEQYF. CDR3 sequence (DNA): TGTGCCAGCAGCTCACCCCCGGGGACTAGCGGGAACGAGCAGTACTTC.

The gene calls are TRBV27 and TRBJ1-6; D ambiguous. Per the germline V gene, CDR1 is MNHEY and CDR2 is SMNVEV (reference sequence). Trimming left V 5 bases short and J 3 bases short, with 8 bases between. This CDR3 spans 14 amino acids. CDR3 nucleotide sequence: TGTGCCAGCAGTCTGGAATACTATAATTCACCCCTCCACTTT. Residues: CASSLEYYNSPLHF.

Concerning this clone: This sample also contains other DNA sequences that code for the same CDR3. This chain links TRBV27 with TRBJ2-7; D may be TRBD1 or TRBD2 (5 bases each). This CDR3 contains 13 residues. Looked up from germline, CDR1 is MNHEY and CDR2 is SMNVEV (reference sequence). V was clipped by 2 bases and J by 0 bases, with 5 bases between them. The CDR3 nucleotides read TGTGCCAGCAGTTTAGGGACCTCCTACGAGCAGTACTTC. This gives the protein CASSLGTSYEQYF.

V and J are TRBV7-9 and TRBJ2-2, with D possibly matching TRBD1 (5 bases). The CDR3 loop spans 13 amino acids. The germline CDR1 and CDR2 sequences are SEHNR and FQNEAQ (reference sequence). Deletions cut 8 bases from V and 2 bases from J, with 9 bases between. This CDR3 reads CASGDSNTGELFF. CDR3 bases: TGTGCCAGCGGTGACAGTAACACCGGGGAGCTGTTTTTT.